The 9 T cell receptor beta chains reported below all come from one sample, sequenced in a study of T cell clonality in common variable immunodeficiency. Repertoires were generated with immunoSEQ multiplex PCR, while TCRdb's copy carries only in-frame clones and drops some. This table holds about 50,000 clones with no singletons; the top ten claim about 2%. Sequencing used peripheral blood mononuclear cells. The receptors originated from a person aged 18 to 69 in good health.

This clone was counted many times. The read comes to an end 3 residues before the CDR3 does, leaving the germline J gene to fill in the end. J is TRBJ2-5 and V is TRBV13; 13 bases are a match to TRBD2. Per the germline V gene, CDR1 is PRHDT and CDR2 is FYEKMQ (reference sequence). This CDR3 is 17 amino acids long. V lost 1 base to trimming and J lost 3 bases; unmatched junction nucleotides: 5. The sequenced part of the CDR3 DNA is TGTGCCAGCAGCTTAGTGGGACTAGCGGGGATTGAAGAGACC. Its translation: CASSLVGLAGIEET. The entire CDR3 protein is CASSLVGLAGIEETQYF. Based on the CDR3 plus reference TRBV13 and TRBJ2-5, the full variable domain is AAGVIQSPRHLIKEKRETATLKCYPIPRHDTVYWYQQGPGQDPQFLISFYEKMQSDKGSIPDRFSAQQFSDYHSELNMSSLELGDSALYFCASSLVGLAGIEETQYFGPGTRLLVL.

This clone was seen many times. The read ends 3 residues before the CDR3 terminus; that terminus is restored from the germline J gene. The chain links TRBV20-1 to TRBJ2-3; 8 bases map to TRBD1. The germline V gene has CDR1 DFQATT and CDR2 SNEGSKA (reference sequence). This CDR3 is built from 13 residues. The sequenced part of the CDR3 DNA is TGCAGTGCGGAGGGACAGGCGAAAGAGACG. It encodes CSAEGQAKET. The entire CDR3 reads CSAEGQAKETQYF.

At least ten counts were recorded for this clone. Coverage ceases 3 residues before the CDR3 finishes, and the germline J gene fills in the end. This chain uses TRBV30 with TRBJ1-2; the match to TRBD1 covers 11 bases. The V and J ends lost 2 bases and 5 bases, in that order; junction bases with no gene match: 7. The CDR3 sequence is 15 residues long. Germline V gives CDR1 GTSNPN, CDR2 SVGIG (reference sequence). Here the CDR3 reads CAWSLGTGGLYGYTF. The sequenced CDR3 bases are TGTGCCTGGAGTCTCGGGACAGGGGGGCTATATGGC. The full variable domain, in which reference TRBV30 and TRBJ1-2 provide the parts outside the CDR3, is SQTIHQWPATLVQPVGSPLSLECTVEGTSNPNLYWYRQAAGRGLQLLFYSVGIGQISSEVPQNLSASRPQDRQFILSSKKLLLSDSGFYLCAWSLGTGGLYGYTFGSGTRLTVV.

This clone was detected ten times or more. Read coverage stops 3 residues before the CDR3 terminus; the germline J gene supplies the remainder. The chain is built from TRBV10-3 and TRBJ2-1; D is ambiguous. The germline V gene encodes CDR1 ENHRY and CDR2 SYGVKD. Trimming removed 5 bases from V and 7 bases from J, with 6 bases in between. CDR3 length equals 11 residues. The CDR3 region is CAISIANEQFF. Incomplete CDR3 DNA: TGTGCCATCAGTATCGCGAATGAG.

Comment on this clone: The read halts 3 residues ahead of the CDR3 end, with the missing end drawn from the germline J gene. The chain uses TRBV30 and TRBJ1-2; maybe TRBD1 (6 bases). CDR1 and CDR2 (germline): GTSNPN, SVGIG (reference sequence). The CDR3 is 14 residues long. This CDR3 is CAWSVRGRTDTYTF. The DNA read from the CDR3 is TGTGCCTGGAGTGTACGTGGCAGGACAGATACC.

This clone has just a few counts. This chain's CDR3 is CAGSVVDFEQYF. CDR3 DNA, as far as it was read: TGTGCCGGATCGGTGGTGGACTTCGAG. The chain uses TRBV2 and TRBJ2-7; maybe TRBD2 (5 bases). With the read ending 3 residues before the CDR3 end, the germline J gene is used to fill in that end. The CDR3 is made up of 12 amino acids. CDR1 and CDR2 from the germline V gene are SNHLY and FYNNEI. Trimming removed 11 bases from V and 6 bases from J, with 17 bases in between.

Ten or more counts support this clone. Sequencing ends 3 residues short of the CDR3 end; the germline J gene provides the rest. The chain links TRBV12-3 or TRBV12-4 to TRBJ1-5; a weak D match, TRBD1 (5 bases). The CDR3 has 14 amino acids. V lost 3 bases and J 5 bases, leaving 11 bases between the germline ends. CDR3: CASSFAGGDQPQHF. The DNA read from the CDR3 is TGTGCCAGCAGTTTCGCCGGAGGGGATCAGCCC.

There are many counts of this clone. The sequenced CDR3 bases are TGTGCCAGCAGTGGATACAGGGGGGAGCCC. It specifies CASSGYRGEP. The full CDR3 protein is CASSGYRGEPQHF. This chain uses TRBV6-1 with TRBJ1-5, with 8 bases fitting TRBD1. The CDR3 goes on 3 residues after the read ends, and that part is filled in from the germline J gene. CDR3 length equals 13 residues. J gave up 8 bases and V 4 bases, and 4 bases lay outside the gene matches. CDR1 is MNHNS, CDR2 SASEGT, per germline.

This clone has more than one count but fewer than ten. This chain's CDR3 is CASSTGGTGVTEAFF. Partial CDR3 DNA: TGTGCCAGCAGCACTGGAGGGACAGGGGTCACTGAA. This chain joins TRBV7-9 and TRBJ1-1; 10 nucleotides agree with TRBD1. The read ends 3 residues before the CDR3 terminus; that terminus is restored from the germline J gene. The junction had 7 bases not matched to a gene; V was cut back by 5 bases and J by 4 bases. Per the germline V gene, CDR1 is SEHNR and CDR2 is FQNEAQ (reference sequence). The CDR3 length is 15 residues.